These 32 T cell receptor beta chains came from one sample sequenced in a study of beta chain features in type 1 diabetes. The study reverse transcribed the entire isolated RNA, so it sequenced expressed TCRB transcripts. Assay used: immunoSEQ multiplex PCR; TCRdb lists only in-frame clones, some missing. The table includes 120,000 to 150,000 clones, more than 10% detected once. These receptors are not linked to any known antigen. Broader study findings: Shortening that was moderate but significant affected the TCRB CDR3s of Type 1 diabetes patients in all four CD4+ subsets.

Material: central memory CD4+ T cells from blood. The receptors were gathered from a man between 18 and 35 years old with type 1 diabetes.

The V call is TRBV28, the J call TRBJ2-1, with 9 nucleotides matching TRBD2. The CDR3 is 17 amino acids. The V segment lost 5 bases and the J segment 5 bases; nucleotides outside the gene matches: 13. Per germline, CDR1 MDHEN and CDR2 SYDVKM. CDR3 protein: CASSLLAGTSMDNEQFF. CDR3 nucleotides: TGTGCCAGCAGTCTGCTAGCGGGGACCTCGATGGACAATGAGCAGTTCTTC.

This clone was detected a few times. This chain connects TRBV6-5 to TRBJ2-3; 9 nucleotides line up with TRBD2. J gave up 7 bases and V 7 bases, and 12 bases lay outside the gene matches. The CDR3 is 15 amino acids. Per the germline V gene, CDR1 is MNHEY and CDR2 is SVGAGI. CDR3 bases: TGTGCCAGCACGCTTGTAGCGGGGGTGGGGAATACGCAGTATTTT. Amino acid sequence: CASTLVAGVGNTQYF.

This clone was picked up a small number of times. The chain joins TRBV6-1 to TRBJ2-1, with a possible D match to TRBD2 (6 bases). The CDR3 sequence is 16 residues long. The germline gives CDR1 MNHNS, CDR2 SASEGT. V gave up 0 bases and J gave up 7 bases, with 16 bases separating them. CDR3 sequence: CASSEALSGRENEQFF. CDR3 bases: TGTGCCAGCAGTGAAGCGCTAAGCGGGCGAGAAAATGAGCAGTTCTTC.

A few counts support this clone. This chain connects TRBV5-1 to TRBJ1-2; TRBD1 is a possible D gene (6 bases). V was cut by 4 bases and J by 2 bases, with 15 bases left in between. The CDR3 length is 15 residues. Germline CDR1 is SGHRS and CDR2 is YFSETQ. This chain's CDR3 is CASSPAGAVNYGYTF. The CDR3 DNA is TGCGCCAGCAGCCCGGCAGGGGCGGTGAACTATGGCTACACCTTC.

This clone was counted between two and nine times. The J gene is TRBJ2-3, the V gene TRBV19; 9 bases map to TRBD1. V was clipped by 5 bases and J by 0 bases; unmatched bases: 6. Germline lookup yields CDR1 LNHDA and CDR2 SQIVND (reference sequence). This CDR3 comprises 16 residues. The CDR3 DNA sequence: TGTGCCAGTAGTCCAGGGACAGGGACTAGCACAGATACGCAGTATTTT. Encoded protein: CASSPGTGTSTDTQYF.

This clone has only a few counts. The gene calls are TRBV29-1 and TRBJ1-2; D gene ambiguous. This CDR3 is 14 amino acids long. Per germline, CDR1 SQVTM and CDR2 ANQGSEA. The germline V and J ends were trimmed by 5 bases and 6 bases, with 19 bases remaining between them. This CDR3 reads CSVRAGLGIDGYTF. CDR3 coding DNA: TGCAGCGTTCGAGCCGGTCTCGGGATAGATGGCTACACCTTC. The full variable domain, completed using reference TRBV29-1 and TRBJ1-2, is SAVISQKPSRDICQRGTSLTIQCQVDSQVTMMFWYRQQPGQSLTLIATANQGSEATYESGFVIDKFPISRPNLTFSTLTVSNMSPEDSSIYLCSVRAGLGIDGYTFGSGTRLTVV.

This clone was seen a handful of times. The rearrangement uses TRBV14 and TRBJ1-6, with D uncertain. Deletions cut 4 bases from V and 10 bases from J, with 14 bases between. CDR1 is SGHDN and CDR2 is FVKESK in the germline V gene. The CDR3 sequence is 14 residues long. CDR3 amino acids: CASSPLEWGSPLHF. The CDR3 nucleotides read TGTGCCAGCAGCCCCCTTGAATGGGGATCACCCCTCCACTTT.

The J gene is TRBJ1-2, the V gene TRBV5-6; D call uncertain. The CDR3 runs 14 residues. Per germline, CDR1 SGHDT and CDR2 YYEEEE. The V gene lost 0 bases and the J gene lost 3 bases, with 9 bases spanning the gap. CDR3 DNA sequence: TGTGCCAGCAGCTTGGCCGCGCAGGACTATGGCTACACCTTC. Amino acids: CASSLAAQDYGYTF.

This rearrangement joins TRBV7-9 to TRBJ1-2, with a possible D match to TRBD1 (5 bases). Germline V gene sequence: CDR1 SEHNR, CDR2 FQNEAQ (reference sequence). CDR3 length: 15 residues. Trimming removed 5 bases at V and 5 bases at J, with 18 bases between. In nucleotides, the CDR3 is TGTGCCAGCAGCCATTTCGAAGGGCAGGGATATGGCTACACCTTC. It codes for CASSHFEGQGYGYTF.

V gene TRBV19 combines with J gene TRBJ1-1, with 8 bases fitting TRBD1. V lost 3 bases, J lost 8 bases, and 8 bases stayed unmatched. Germline V gives CDR1 LNHDA, CDR2 SQIVND (reference sequence). CDR3 length: 14 residues. The CDR3 region is CASSIYQGATEAFF. The CDR3 coding sequence is TGTGCCAGTAGTATTTATCAGGGGGCGACGGAAGCTTTCTTT.

This rearrangement joins TRBV2 to TRBJ1-4; 9 nucleotides match TRBD1. Germline loops: CDR1 SNHLY, CDR2 FYNNEI. The CDR3 length is 15 residues. After removal of 7 bases from V and 6 bases from J, the junction contained 9 bases not matched to a gene. CDR3 nucleotide sequence: TGTGCCAGCATCCCTACAGGGGGCTCGGATGAAAAACTGTTTTTT. As protein: CASIPTGGSDEKLFF. The full variable domain, rest sourced from reference TRBV2 and TRBJ1-4, is EPEVTQTPSHQVTQMGQEVILRCVPISNHLYFYWYRQILGQKVEFLVSFYNNEISEKSEIFDDQFSVERPDGSNFTLKIRSTKLEDSAMYFCASIPTGGSDEKLFFGSGTQLSVL.

This clone came up a few times. The rearrangement uses TRBV11-3 and TRBJ1-2, with D unclear. The length of the CDR3 is 15 residues. CDR1 and CDR2 (germline): SGHNT, YENEEA. Trimming removed 5 bases at V and 4 bases at J, with 17 bases between. The CDR3 DNA sequence: TGTGCCAGCAGCAAAGAGCCCGGACTCACCTATGGCTACACCTTC. Residues: CASSKEPGLTYGYTF.

Ten or more counts support this clone. The rearrangement joins TRBV10-3 to TRBJ2-1; D tentatively reads TRBD1 or TRBD2 (5 bases each). CDR1 is ENHRY, CDR2 SYGVKD, per germline. V was pared by 11 bases and J by 3 bases, with 17 bases between. The CDR3 consists of 14 residues. The CDR3 loop is CALGASASYNEQFF. CDR3 bases: TGTGCCCTCGGGGCTAGTGCGAGCTACAATGAGCAGTTCTTC.

The genes are TRBV11-2 and TRBJ2-5; D may be TRBD1 (6 bases). CDR1 and CDR2 from the germline V gene are SGHAT and FQNNGV. The V and J ends lost 3 bases and 1 base respectively, with 15 bases between them. The CDR3 runs 16 residues. CDR3: CASSFRPQGSQETQYF. DNA for the CDR3: TGTGCCAGCAGCTTCCGACCACAGGGCAGCCAAGAGACCCAGTACTTC.

The CDR3 region has the DNA TGCGCCAGCAGCCGGGGACAGGAAGAGACCCAGTACTTC. Translation gives CASSRGQEETQYF. The chain combines TRBV5-1 with TRBJ2-5; 8 bases match TRBD1. V dropped 4 bases and J dropped 3; count of bases not matched to a gene: 2. There are 13 residues in the CDR3. CDR1 and CDR2 (germline): SGHRS, YFSETQ.

The genes are TRBV4-2 and TRBJ1-1, with a possible D match to TRBD1 (5 bases). Germline values: CDR1 LGHNA, CDR2 YNFKEQ. The CDR3 loop spans 15 amino acids. V lost 0 bases and J lost 4, with 12 bases in between. Here the CDR3 DNA reads TGTGCCAGCAGCCAAGACCCAAATGGGGGCACTGAAGCTTTCTTT. It translates to CASSQDPNGGTEAFF.

This clone has more than one count but fewer than ten. This chain joins TRBV5-4 and TRBJ2-3; D gene uncertain. Trimming pared 0 bases from V and 6 bases from J, leaving 11 bases between. Germline V gene lookup returns CDR1 SGHNT and CDR2 YYREEE (reference sequence). This CDR3 is 14 amino acids long. CDR3 protein: CASSLVLGSDTQYF. As DNA, the CDR3 is TGTGCCAGCAGCTTGGTTTTGGGTTCGGATACGCAGTATTTT.

The chain joins TRBV6-6 to TRBJ1-5; D gene ambiguous. The germline V gene encodes CDR1 MNHNY and CDR2 SVGAGI (reference sequence). The CDR3 spans 14 residues. The V gene lost 4 bases and the J gene lost 9 bases, with 16 bases spanning the gap. CDR3 sequence (DNA): TGTGCCAGCAGTTTCGTGTCGAGTGTTTCGCCCCAGCATTTT. Residues: CASSFVSSVSPQHF.

The V gene is TRBV25-1, the J gene TRBJ2-3; D may match TRBD1 or TRBD2 (5 bases each). This CDR3 is built from 16 residues. Trimming stripped 3 bases from V and 2 bases from J, with 15 bases between. Germline V gene sequence: CDR1 MGHDK, CDR2 SYGVNS. The CDR3 coding sequence is TGTGCCAGCAGTGATGGCCGGGACCCCCTCACAGATACGCAGTATTTT. Translation gives CASSDGRDPLTDTQYF.

The table lists this clone with many counts. This rearrangement joins TRBV30 to TRBJ1-1, with D tentatively TRBD1 (5 bases). This CDR3 spans 15 amino acids. The germline V and J ends were trimmed by 1 base and 3 bases, with 15 bases remaining between them. Germline CDR1 reads GTSNPN; CDR2 reads SVGIG (reference sequence). As DNA, the CDR3 is TGTGCCTGGAGTGCGGGAGGCAGGGAGGACACTGAAGCTTTCTTT. Translating it yields CAWSAGGREDTEAFF.

This clone occurred a few times. The V gene is TRBV28, the J gene TRBJ2-3; 14 bases are shared with TRBD2. Per germline, CDR1 MDHEN and CDR2 SYDVKM. V trimming: 5 bases; J trimming: 4 bases; junction bases outside the gene matches: 5. CDR3 length: 16 amino acids. As DNA, the CDR3 is TGTGCCAGCAGTGCCCAGGGACTAGCGGGGGCAGATACGCAGTATTTT. As protein: CASSAQGLAGADTQYF. Variable domain in full (rest from reference TRBV28 and TRBJ2-3): DVKVTQSSRYLVKRTGEKVFLECVQDMDHENMFWYRQDPGLGLRLIYFSYDVKMKEKGDIPEGYSVSREKKERFSLILESASTNQTSMYLCASSAQGLAGADTQYFGPGTRLTVL.

The V call is TRBV7-8, the J call TRBJ2-7; D not certain. The CDR3 length is 13 residues. From germline, CDR1 is SGHVS and CDR2 FQNEAQ. The V end lost 1 base, the J end lost 5 bases, and 9 bases lay between the germline ends. CDR3 protein: CASSLGPINEQYF. CDR3 bases: TGTGCCAGCAGCTTAGGGCCCATCAACGAGCAGTACTTC.

This clone was seen a few times. A far larger clone is off by one base, so a read error is likely. Other DNA sequences in the sample encode the same CDR3. This rearrangement joins TRBV7-6 to TRBJ2-1, with D maybe TRBD2 (6 bases). Looked up from germline, CDR1 is SGHVS and CDR2 is FNYEAQ. With 5 bases removed from V and 9 bases from J, the gap between germline ends came to 20 bases. The CDR3 runs to 15 residues. The CDR3 spells CASSPELAGNGEQFF. CDR3 in DNA: TGTGCCAGCAGCCCAGAACTCGCGGGGAATGGTGAGCAGTTCTTC.

This clone was seen a handful of times. The V call is TRBV7-2, the J call TRBJ1-1; D gene unclear. Looked up from germline, CDR1 is SGHTA and CDR2 is FQGNSA. This CDR3 is 13 amino acids long. V was trimmed by 4 bases and J by 4 bases, leaving 10 bases between them. CDR3 sequence (DNA): TGTGCCAGCAGCTATGCAGTGGGCACTGAAGCTTTCTTT. Its translation: CASSYAVGTEAFF.

The chain combines TRBV13 with TRBJ2-7; a possible D gene is TRBD2 (5 bases). Germline assignment: CDR1 PRHDT and CDR2 FYEKMQ (reference sequence). The CDR3 runs 15 residues. V lost 0 bases to trimming and J lost 2 bases, with 11 bases between them. The CDR3 DNA reads TGTGCCAGCAGCTTAGGCCGGGATGGAGCCTACGAGCAGTACTTC. It yields the protein CASSLGRDGAYEQYF.

This clone was seen a few times. This chain joins TRBV28 and TRBJ2-6, with no clear D. V lost 1 base and J lost 0, with 4 bases in between. Germline lookup yields CDR1 MDHEN and CDR2 SYDVKM. This CDR3 spans 15 amino acids. The CDR3 bases are TGTGCCAGCAGTTTATATGGCTCTGGGGCCAACGTCCTGACTTTC. This encodes CASSLYGSGANVLTF.

This chain connects TRBV18 to TRBJ1-4; D is unresolved. The ends were cut back, 3 bases at V and 8 bases at J, with 16 bases in the middle. CDR1 and CDR2 from the germline V gene are KGHSH and LQKENI. The CDR3 loop spans 15 amino acids. The CDR3 nucleotides are TGTGCCAGCTCACCGGATATGCGGGGAATCGAAAAACTGTTTTTT. Translated: CASSPDMRGIEKLFF. Based on the CDR3 plus reference TRBV18 and TRBJ1-4, the full variable domain is NAGVMQNPRHLVRRRGQEARLRCSPMKGHSHVYWYRQLPEEGLKFMVYLQKENIIDESGMPKERFSAEFPKEGPSILRIQQVVRGDSAAYFCASSPDMRGIEKLFFGSGTQLSVL.

The chain joins TRBV6-5 to TRBJ2-1, with unresolved D. The CDR3 length is 13 residues. CDR1 and CDR2 from the germline V gene are MNHEY and SVGAGI. The germline V and J ends were trimmed by 8 bases and 11 bases, with 19 bases remaining between them. DNA for the CDR3: TGTGCCAGCCGATTGGTAAGGGATAGTAAGCAGTTCTTC. Protein sequence: CASRLVRDSKQFF.

The rearrangement links TRBV28 to TRBJ2-6, with 8 bases matching TRBD1. This CDR3 contains 15 residues. V shed 8 bases and J 0 bases; nucleotides not matched to a gene: 3. Germline CDR1 MDHEN, CDR2 SYDVKM. CDR3 amino acids: CASGGQVSGANVLTF. The CDR3 DNA is TGTGCCAGCGGGGGACAGGTCTCTGGGGCCAACGTCCTGACTTTC.

This clone was observed a few times. The chain employs TRBV30 and TRBJ1-5, with D tentatively TRBD1 (5 bases). V was shortened by 3 bases and J by 6 bases, with 15 bases between the two germline ends. The CDR3 totals 14 residues. From germline, CDR1 is GTSNPN and CDR2 SVGIG (reference sequence). In DNA form, the CDR3 reads TGTGCCTGGAGCGTCGGGGGGGTTGGTCAGCCCCAGCATTTT. This encodes CAWSVGGVGQPQHF.

The V call is TRBV27, the J call TRBJ2-7; D may be TRBD1 or TRBD2 (6 bases each). V was trimmed by 4 bases and J by 0 bases, leaving 13 bases between them. Germline V gene lookup returns CDR1 MNHEY and CDR2 SMNVEV (reference sequence). This CDR3 spans 15 amino acids. The DNA of the CDR3 is TGTGCCAGCAGTTGGGGGGCCGGCCCCTCCTACGAGCAGTACTTC. Translating it yields CASSWGAGPSYEQYF.

The chain recombines TRBV4-1 with TRBJ2-3; 7 bases line up with TRBD1. CDR1 is MGHRA and CDR2 is YSYEKL in the germline V gene. CDR3 length: 14 residues. The V and J ends lost 8 bases and 0 bases, in that order; junction bases with no gene match: 5. CDR3 nucleotide sequence: TGCGCCAGCTCCGGACAGGTGAGCACAGATACGCAGTATTTT. Protein product: CASSGQVSTDTQYF.